This TCR beta chain was documented in a study of T cell responses to AZD1222 COVID-19 vaccine. This clone appeared once. Antigen specificity is unknown. Using immunoSEQ multiplex PCR, the repertoire was profiled, and TCRdb retains in-frame clones only, with some absent. Of around 130,000 clones detected, about nine tenths appear once; the ten largest clones hold around 1.1%. The V gene's germline CDR1 is SGHTA and CDR2 FQGNSA. The CDR3 has 16 amino acids. With 1 base removed from V and 6 bases from J, the gap between germline ends came to 16 bases. Study findings and constraints: Donors were chiefly white British, with a greater number of females, and clonal diversity was perhaps underestimated. Among spike-specific TCRs, nearly half reportedly target unmutated variant regions. Across spike, vaccine-associated CD4 TCRs were found, dominant at 160-218 and 743-854.

The TCR comes from an adult who received the AZD1222 COVID-19 vaccine. The chain employs TRBV7-2 and TRBJ2-4; D tentatively reads TRBD1 or TRBD2 (6 bases each). Sequencing used peripheral blood, obtained 28 days after the second AZD1222 dose. The CDR3: CASSLGGRGVLNIQYF. The DNA for the CDR3 is TGTGCCAGCAGCTTAGGGGGGCGGGGAGTCCTAAACATTCAGTACTTC. Using reference TRBV7-2 and TRBJ2-4 for the parts outside the CDR3, the full variable domain is GAGVSQSPSNKVTEKGKDVELRCDPISGHTALYWYRQSLGQGLEFLIYFQGNSAPDKSGLPSDRFSAERTGGSVSTLTIQRTQQEDSAVYLCASSLGGRGVLNIQYFGAGTRLSVL.